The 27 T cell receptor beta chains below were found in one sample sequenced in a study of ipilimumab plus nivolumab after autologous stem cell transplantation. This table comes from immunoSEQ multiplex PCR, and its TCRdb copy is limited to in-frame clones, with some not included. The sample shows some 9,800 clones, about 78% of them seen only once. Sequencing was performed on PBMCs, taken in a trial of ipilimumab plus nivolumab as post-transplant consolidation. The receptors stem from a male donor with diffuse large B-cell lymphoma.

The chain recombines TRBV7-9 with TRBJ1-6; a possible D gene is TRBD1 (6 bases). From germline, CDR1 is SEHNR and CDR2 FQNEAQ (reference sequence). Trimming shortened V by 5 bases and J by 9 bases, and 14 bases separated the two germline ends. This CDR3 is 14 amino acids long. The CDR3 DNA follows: TGTGCCAGCAGCCGGGACATTAGCTCTTCACCCCTCCACTTT. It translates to CASSRDISSSPLHF.

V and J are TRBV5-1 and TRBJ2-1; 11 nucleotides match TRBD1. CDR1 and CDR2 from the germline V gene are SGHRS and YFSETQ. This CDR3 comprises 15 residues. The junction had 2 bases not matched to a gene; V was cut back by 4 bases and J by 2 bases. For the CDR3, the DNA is TGCGCCAGCAGCCGGGACAGGGGGACCTACAATGAGCAGTTCTTC. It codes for CASSRDRGTYNEQFF.

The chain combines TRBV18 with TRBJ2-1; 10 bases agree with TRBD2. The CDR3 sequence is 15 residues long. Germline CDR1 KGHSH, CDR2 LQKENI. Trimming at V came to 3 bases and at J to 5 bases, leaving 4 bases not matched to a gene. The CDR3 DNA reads TGTGCCAGCTCACCCAGGCTAGCGGGGGACAATGAGCAGTTCTTC. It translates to CASSPRLAGDNEQFF.

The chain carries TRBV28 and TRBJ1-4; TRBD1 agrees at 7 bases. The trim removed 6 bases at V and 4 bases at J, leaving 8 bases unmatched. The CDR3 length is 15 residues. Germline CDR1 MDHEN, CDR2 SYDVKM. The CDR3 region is CASRSWDRHNEKLFF. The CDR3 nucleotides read TGTGCCAGCAGGTCTTGGGACAGACATAATGAAAAACTGTTTTTT.

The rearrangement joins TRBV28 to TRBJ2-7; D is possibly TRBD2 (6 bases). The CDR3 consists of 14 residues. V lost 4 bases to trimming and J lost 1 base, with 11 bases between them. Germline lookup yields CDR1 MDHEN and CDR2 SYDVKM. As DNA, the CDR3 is TGTGCCAGCAGTTCAGGGACTTTATCCTACGAGCAGTACTTC. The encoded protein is CASSSGTLSYEQYF.

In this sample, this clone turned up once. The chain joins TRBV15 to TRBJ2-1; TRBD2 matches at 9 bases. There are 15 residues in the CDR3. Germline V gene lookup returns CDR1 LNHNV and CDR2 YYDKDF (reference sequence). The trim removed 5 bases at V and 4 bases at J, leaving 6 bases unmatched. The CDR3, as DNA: TGTGCCACCAGCTCTAGCGGGGCAGGGTACAATGAGCAGTTCTTC. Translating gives CATSSSGAGYNEQFF.

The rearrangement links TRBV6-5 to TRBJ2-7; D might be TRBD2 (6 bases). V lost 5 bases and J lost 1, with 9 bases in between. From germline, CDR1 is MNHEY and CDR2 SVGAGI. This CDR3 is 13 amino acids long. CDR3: CASSRGFSYEQYF. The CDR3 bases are TGTGCCAGCAGTCGGGGGTTTTCCTACGAGCAGTACTTC.

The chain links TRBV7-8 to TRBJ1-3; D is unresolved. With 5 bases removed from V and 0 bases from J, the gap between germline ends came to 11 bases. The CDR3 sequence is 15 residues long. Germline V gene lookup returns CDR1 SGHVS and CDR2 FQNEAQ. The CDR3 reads CASSPRGPSGNTIYF. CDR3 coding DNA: TGTGCCAGCAGCCCCCGGGGTCCCTCTGGAAACACCATATATTTT.

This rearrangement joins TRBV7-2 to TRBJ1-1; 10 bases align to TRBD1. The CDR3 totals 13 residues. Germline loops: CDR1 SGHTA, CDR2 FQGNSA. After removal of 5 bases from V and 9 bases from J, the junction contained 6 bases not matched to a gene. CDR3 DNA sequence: TGTGCCAGCAGCCCCCGGGACAGGGGAAAAGCTTTCTTT. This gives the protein CASSPRDRGKAFF.

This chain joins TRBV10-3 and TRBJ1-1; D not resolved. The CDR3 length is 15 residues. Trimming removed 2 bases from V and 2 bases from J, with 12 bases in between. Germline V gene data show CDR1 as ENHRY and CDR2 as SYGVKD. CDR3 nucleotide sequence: TGTGCCATCAGTGAGATGGTGGCCGTTAACACTGAAGCTTTCTTT. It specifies CAISEMVAVNTEAFF.

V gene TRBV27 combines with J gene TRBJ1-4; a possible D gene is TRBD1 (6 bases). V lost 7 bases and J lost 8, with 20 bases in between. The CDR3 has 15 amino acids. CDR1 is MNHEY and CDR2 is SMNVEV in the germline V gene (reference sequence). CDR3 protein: CASTPWAGAGEKLFF. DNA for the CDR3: TGTGCCAGCACCCCATGGGCGGGGGCCGGCGAAAAACTGTTTTTT.

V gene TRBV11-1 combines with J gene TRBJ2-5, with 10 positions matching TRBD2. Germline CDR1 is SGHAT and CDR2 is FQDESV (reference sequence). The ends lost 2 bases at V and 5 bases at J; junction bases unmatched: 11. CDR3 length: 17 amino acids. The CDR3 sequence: CASSLLPGLATWETQYF. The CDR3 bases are TGTGCCAGCAGCTTATTACCGGGACTAGCGACTTGGGAGACCCAGTACTTC.

The CDR3 DNA sequence: TGTGCCAGCAGCCACAGAGCGGGGGGGCTGGGCCGGGAGACCCAGTACTTC. Its translation is CASSHRAGGLGRETQYF. The chain recombines TRBV4-2 with TRBJ2-5; 10 nucleotides agree with TRBD2. V shed 3 bases, J shed 5 bases, and the junction held 12 bases outside the gene matches. The CDR3 covers 17 residues. CDR1 and CDR2 from the germline V gene are LGHNA and YNFKEQ.

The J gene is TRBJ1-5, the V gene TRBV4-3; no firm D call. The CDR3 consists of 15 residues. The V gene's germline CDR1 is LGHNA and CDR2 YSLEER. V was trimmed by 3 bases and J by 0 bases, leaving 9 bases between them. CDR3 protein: CASSHDRGSNQPQHF. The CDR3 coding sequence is TGCGCCAGCAGCCATGACCGGGGTAGCAATCAGCCCCAGCATTTT.

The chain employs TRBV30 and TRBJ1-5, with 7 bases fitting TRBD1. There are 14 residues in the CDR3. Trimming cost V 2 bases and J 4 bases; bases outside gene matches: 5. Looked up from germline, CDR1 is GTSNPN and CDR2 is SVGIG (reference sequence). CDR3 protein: CAWSQGQWNQPQHF. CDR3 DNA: TGTGCCTGGAGTCAGGGACAGTGGAATCAGCCCCAGCATTTT. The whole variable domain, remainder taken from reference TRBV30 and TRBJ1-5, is SQTIHQWPATLVQPVGSPLSLECTVEGTSNPNLYWYRQAAGRGLQLLFYSVGIGQISSEVPQNLSASRPQDRQFILSSKKLLLSDSGFYLCAWSQGQWNQPQHFGDGTRLSIL.

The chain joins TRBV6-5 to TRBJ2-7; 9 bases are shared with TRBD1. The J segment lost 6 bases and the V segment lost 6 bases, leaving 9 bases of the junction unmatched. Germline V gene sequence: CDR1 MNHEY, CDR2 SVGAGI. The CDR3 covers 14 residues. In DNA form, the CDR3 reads TGTGCCAGCAGCCTCGGGACAGGGCGGCGCGAGCAGTACTTC. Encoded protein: CASSLGTGRREQYF.

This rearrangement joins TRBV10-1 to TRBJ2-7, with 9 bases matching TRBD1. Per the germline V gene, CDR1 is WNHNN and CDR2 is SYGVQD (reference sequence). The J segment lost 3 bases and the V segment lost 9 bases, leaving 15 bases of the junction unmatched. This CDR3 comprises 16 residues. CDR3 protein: CARVPGQGSLVYEQYF. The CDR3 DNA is TGCGCCAGAGTCCCGGGACAGGGATCATTGGTCTACGAGCAGTACTTC.

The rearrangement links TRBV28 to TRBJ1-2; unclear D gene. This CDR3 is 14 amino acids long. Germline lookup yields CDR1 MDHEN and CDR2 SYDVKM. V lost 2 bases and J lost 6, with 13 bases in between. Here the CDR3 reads CASSLSGTDNGYTF. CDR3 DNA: TGTGCCAGCAGTTTAAGTGGTACAGATAATGGCTACACCTTC.

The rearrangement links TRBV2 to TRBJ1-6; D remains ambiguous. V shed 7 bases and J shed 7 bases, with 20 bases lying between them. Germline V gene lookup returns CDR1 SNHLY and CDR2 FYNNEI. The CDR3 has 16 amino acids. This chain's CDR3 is CASNPDLGLFNSPLHF. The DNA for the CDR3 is TGTGCCAGCAACCCCGACCTCGGACTTTTCAATTCACCCCTCCACTTT.

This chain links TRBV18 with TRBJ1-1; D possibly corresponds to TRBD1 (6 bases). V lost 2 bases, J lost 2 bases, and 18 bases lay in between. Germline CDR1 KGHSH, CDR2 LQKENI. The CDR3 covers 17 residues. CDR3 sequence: CASSPSGNRQVNTEAFF. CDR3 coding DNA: TGTGCCAGCTCACCATCCGGTAACCGACAGGTTAACACTGAAGCTTTCTTT.

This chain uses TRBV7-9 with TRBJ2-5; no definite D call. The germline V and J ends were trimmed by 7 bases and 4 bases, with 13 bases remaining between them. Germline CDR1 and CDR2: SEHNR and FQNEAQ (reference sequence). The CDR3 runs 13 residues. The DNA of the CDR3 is TGTGCCAGCATTTCGAAAACGGGAGAGACCCAGTACTTC. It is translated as CASISKTGETQYF.

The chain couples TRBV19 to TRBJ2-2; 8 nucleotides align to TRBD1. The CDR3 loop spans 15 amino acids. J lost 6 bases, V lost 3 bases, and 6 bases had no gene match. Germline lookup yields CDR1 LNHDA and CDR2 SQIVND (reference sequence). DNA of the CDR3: TGTGCCAGTAGTATGAGTGGACAGGGCCCCGGGGAGCTGTTTTTT. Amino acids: CASSMSGQGPGELFF.

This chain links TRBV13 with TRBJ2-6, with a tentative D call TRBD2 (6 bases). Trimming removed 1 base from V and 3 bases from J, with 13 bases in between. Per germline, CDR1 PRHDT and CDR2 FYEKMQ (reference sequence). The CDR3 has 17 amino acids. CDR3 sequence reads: CASSLVGGAYGANVLTF. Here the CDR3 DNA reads TGTGCCAGCAGCTTAGTTGGAGGGGCTTATGGGGCCAACGTCCTGACTTTC.

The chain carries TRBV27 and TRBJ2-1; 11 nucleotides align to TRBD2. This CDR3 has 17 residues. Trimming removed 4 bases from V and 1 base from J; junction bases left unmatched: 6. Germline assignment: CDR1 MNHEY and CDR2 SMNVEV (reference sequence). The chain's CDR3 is CASSSLTSGGSYNEQFF. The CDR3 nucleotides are TGTGCCAGCAGTTCTCTTACTAGCGGGGGATCCTACAATGAGCAGTTCTTC.

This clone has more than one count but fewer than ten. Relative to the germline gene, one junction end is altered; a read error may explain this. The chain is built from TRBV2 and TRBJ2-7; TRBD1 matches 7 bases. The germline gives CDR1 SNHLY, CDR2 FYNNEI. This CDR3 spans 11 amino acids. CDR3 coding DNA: TGTGCCAGCAGTGAAGCATGGGACAGCTGTTTC. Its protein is CASSEAWDSCF.

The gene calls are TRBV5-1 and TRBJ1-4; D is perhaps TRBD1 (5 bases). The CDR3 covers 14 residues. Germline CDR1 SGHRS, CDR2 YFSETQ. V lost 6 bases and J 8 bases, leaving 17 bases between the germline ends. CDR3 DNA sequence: TGCGCCAGCACGACGGGGGTAGGCTACGAAAAACTGTTTTTT. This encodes CASTTGVGYEKLFF.

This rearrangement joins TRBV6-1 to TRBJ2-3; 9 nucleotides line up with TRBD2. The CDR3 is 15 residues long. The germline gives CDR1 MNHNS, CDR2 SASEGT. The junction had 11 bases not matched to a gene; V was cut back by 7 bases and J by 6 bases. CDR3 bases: TGTGCCAGCATCGGGCGGGAGGGGATTTGGGATACGCAGTATTTT. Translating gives CASIGREGIWDTQYF.